This TCR beta chain stems from a study of cytomegalovirus exposure and HLA in healthy donors. This clone was seen just once. Germline assignment: CDR1 SNHLY and CDR2 FYNNEI. V gave up 8 bases and J gave up 6 bases, with 13 bases separating them. The CDR3 is 12 residues long. 60 Vbeta and 13 Jbeta primers were used in PCR. Method: immunoSEQ multiplex PCR; TCRdb's copy keeps in-frame clones and lacks some. Of 90,000 or so clones in the sample, roughly 80% were seen once. The TCR comes from a man younger than 45 in good health and CMV-seropositive. The chain couples TRBV2 to TRBJ1-1; tentative D call: TRBD1 (5 bases). Sequencing input: PBMCs. CDR3 sequence reads: CASVRASAEAFF. CDR3 coding DNA: TGTGCCAGCGTCAGGGCCTCCGCTGAAGCTTTCTTT. Filled out from reference TRBV2 and TRBJ1-1, the complete variable domain reads EPEVTQTPSHQVTQMGQEVILRCVPISNHLYFYWYRQILGQKVEFLVSFYNNEISEKSEIFDDQFSVERPDGSNFTLKIRSTKLEDSAMYFCASVRASAEAFFGQGTRLTVV.